The text below deals with one T cell receptor (beta chain). Sequencing used immunoSEQ multiplex PCR; TCRdb keeps in-frame clones, though not all of them. The repertoire includes about 160,000 clones, about 94% of them detected once, and 0.68% sits in the top ten. This sample is drawn from a study of control samples from healthy donors and cancer patients. Germline V gives CDR1 MNHNY, CDR2 SVGAGI (reference sequence). Trimming pared 6 bases from V and 1 base from J, leaving 9 bases between. CDR3 size: 13 residues. The sample consisted of blood. This receptor was taken from a woman aged 30 to 39 in good health. The V and J genes are TRBV6-6 and TRBJ1-1; D might be TRBD1 (6 bases). The CDR3 here is CASRRGGNTEAFF. The CDR3 DNA reads as TGTGCCAGCAGGAGAGGGGGGAACACTGAAGCTTTCTTT.